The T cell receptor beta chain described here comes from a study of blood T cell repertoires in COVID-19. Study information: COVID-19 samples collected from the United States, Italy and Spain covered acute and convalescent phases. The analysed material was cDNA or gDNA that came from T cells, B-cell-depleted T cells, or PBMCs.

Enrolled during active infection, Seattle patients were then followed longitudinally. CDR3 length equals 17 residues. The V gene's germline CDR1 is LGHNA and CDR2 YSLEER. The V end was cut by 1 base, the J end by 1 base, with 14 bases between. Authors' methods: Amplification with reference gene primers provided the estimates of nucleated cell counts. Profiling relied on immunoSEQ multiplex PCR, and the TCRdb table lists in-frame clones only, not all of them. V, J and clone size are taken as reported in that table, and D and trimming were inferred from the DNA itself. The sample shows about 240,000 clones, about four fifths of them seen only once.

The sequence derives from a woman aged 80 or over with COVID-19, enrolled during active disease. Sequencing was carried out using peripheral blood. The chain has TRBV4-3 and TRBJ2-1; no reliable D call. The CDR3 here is CASSQGSPYGSYNEQFF. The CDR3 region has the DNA TGCGCCAGCAGCCAAGGATCGCCTTACGGTTCCTACAATGAGCAGTTCTTC.